The next 15 T cell receptor beta chains were all read from a single sample in a study of T cells in Graves' hyperthyroidism and ophthalmopathy. Amplification yielded TCR beta CDR3 regions, with RNA transcripts as the source. An initial round of RT-PCR targeting the TCR CDR3 relied on the HTBI primer set. TCRdb re-derived calls from the multiplex PCR reads in MiXCR, one entry per CDR3 protein. The sample gives roughly 700,000 distinct CDR3 sequences, 11% to 15% of which show up once; about 9.4% is in the top ten. Source material: blood. Every receptor here comes from a woman younger than 30 with Graves' hyperthyroidism.

This clonotype was observed at least ten times. This rearrangement joins TRBV12-3 or TRBV12-4 to TRBJ2-2; 11 nucleotides align to TRBD1. This CDR3 has 19 amino acids. The junction had 13 bases not matched to a gene; V was cut back by 7 bases and J by 0 bases. As DNA, the CDR3 is TGTGCCAGCAAAGGACAGGGGGCCCCGGAAACTACGAACACCGGGGAGCTGTTTTTT. Residues: CASKGQGAPETTNTGELFF.

This clonotype appeared many times. The gene calls are TRBV3-1 and TRBJ1-1, with 9 bases matching TRBD1. The V gene's germline CDR1 is LGHDT and CDR2 YNNKEL (reference sequence). The ends lost 2 bases at V and 8 bases at J; junction bases unmatched: 6. This CDR3 is 14 amino acids long. CDR3 DNA sequence: TGTGCCAGCAGCCAAATAGGAGGGACAGGGGAAGCTTTCTTT. Protein sequence: CASSQIGGTGEAFF.

Details on this clonotype: A junction boundary mismatches the germline segment, possibly from a read error. The chain joins TRBV6-2 or TRBV6-3 to TRBJ2-2; 7 bases map to TRBD2. The germline V gene encodes CDR1 MNHEY and CDR2 SVGEGT. The CDR3 covers 16 residues. As DNA, the CDR3 is TGTGCCAGCAGTCTTCTAGCGGAGCCGAACACCGGGGGGCTGTTTTTT. Its translation: CASSLLAEPNTGGLFF.

This chain joins TRBV12-5 and TRBJ2-1; the match to TRBD2 covers 13 bases. The germline V gene encodes CDR1 LGHNT and CDR2 FRNRAP. Trimming removed 0 bases from V and 0 bases from J; junction bases left unmatched: 11. The CDR3 spans 21 residues. CDR3 sequence: CASGLVTAGTSGKSSYNEQFF. The CDR3 nucleotides are TGTGCTAGTGGTTTGGTAACCGCTGGGACTAGCGGGAAGAGCTCCTACAATGAGCAGTTCTTC.

The J gene is TRBJ2-3, the V gene TRBV7-3; 11 bases map to TRBD2. CDR1 SGHTA and CDR2 FQGTGA come from the germline V gene. The CDR3 extends over 16 amino acids. The trim removed 5 bases at V and 11 bases at J, leaving 15 bases unmatched. This chain's CDR3 is CASSPTGGLAGGEQYF. In nucleotides, the CDR3 is TGTGCCAGCAGCCCCACCGGCGGTCTAGCGGGAGGTGAGCAGTATTTT.

V is TRBV7-9 and J is TRBJ1-4; D is unclear. Trimming left V 5 bases short and J 7 bases short, with 23 bases between. Germline V gene lookup returns CDR1 SEHNR and CDR2 FQNEAQ (reference sequence). This CDR3 has 17 amino acids. CDR3 sequence: CASSPGEGPGISEKLFF. In DNA, the CDR3 is TGTGCCAGCAGCCCCGGAGAAGGGCCAGGTATCAGTGAAAAACTGTTTTTT.

This clonotype has at least ten counts. CDR3 in DNA: TGTGCCTGGAGTCGGGCAGGGCTAGATACGCAGTATTTT. This encodes CAWSRAGLDTQYF. The rearrangement joins TRBV30 to TRBJ2-3, with D possibly being TRBD1 (5 bases). Trimming removed 2 bases from V and 5 bases from J, with 11 bases in between. The V gene's germline CDR1 is GTSNPN and CDR2 SVGIG (reference sequence). The CDR3 is made up of 13 amino acids.

This clonotype was detected ten times or more. The chain combines TRBV3-1 with TRBJ1-2; 7 bases match TRBD1. The CDR3 sequence is 14 residues long. Germline lookup yields CDR1 LGHDT and CDR2 YNNKEL (reference sequence). V was pared by 5 bases and J by 2 bases, with 5 bases of the junction left unmatched. CDR3 sequence reads: CASSETGQNYGYTF. CDR3 coding DNA: TGTGCCAGCAGCGAGACGGGACAGAACTATGGCTACACCTTC.

A few counts support this clonotype. The CDR3 here is CSARLPGGARYEQYF. CDR3 nucleotides: TGCAGTGCTAGACTCCCGGGAGGGGCGCGTTACGAGCAGTACTTC. The rearrangement uses TRBV20-1 and TRBJ2-7; TRBD2 matches 8 bases. Germline V lookup: CDR1 DFQATT, CDR2 SNEGSKA (reference sequence). After removal of 2 bases from V and 4 bases from J, the junction contained 10 bases not matched to a gene. The CDR3 length is 15 residues.

The chain employs TRBV19 and TRBJ2-4; D possibly matches TRBD1 or TRBD2 (5 bases each). V was pared by 3 bases and J by 0 bases, with 15 bases between. This CDR3 comprises 17 residues. The germline V gene has CDR1 LNHDA and CDR2 SQIVND (reference sequence). The CDR3 here is CASSIGTERVAKNIQYF. Written as DNA, the CDR3 is TGTGCCAGTAGTATCGGGACGGAGCGCGTAGCCAAAAACATTCAGTACTTC.

In this sample, this clonotype turned up a few times. V gene TRBV29-1 combines with J gene TRBJ1-1, with D maybe TRBD1 (6 bases). V shed 7 bases and J shed 5 bases, with 20 bases lying between them. The CDR3 runs to 14 residues. The V gene's germline CDR1 is SQVTM and CDR2 ANQGSEA. The CDR3 spells CSANQGGTGTEAFF. DNA for the CDR3: TGCAGCGCTAATCAAGGGGGGACGGGGACTGAAGCTTTCTTT.

This clonotype was seen repeatedly, ten times or more. The V gene is TRBV5-6, the J gene TRBJ1-2; D ambiguous. CDR1 and CDR2 (germline): SGHDT, YYEEEE. The CDR3 totals 16 residues. V shed 0 bases and J shed 4 bases, with 16 bases lying between them. The CDR3 DNA follows: TGTGCCAGCAGCTTGGGGCTGGGAACTGCCCTCTATGGCTACACCTTC. Protein: CASSLGLGTALYGYTF.

The chain combines TRBV5-5 with TRBJ1-5; TRBD1 matches 7 bases. In germline, CDR1 is SGHKS, CDR2 YYEKEE (reference sequence). The junction had 14 bases not matched to a gene; V was cut back by 0 bases and J by 5 bases. The CDR3 consists of 18 residues. CDR3 residues: CASSLGVGGWGNYQPQHF. The CDR3 DNA is TGTGCCAGCAGCTTGGGTGTAGGGGGCTGGGGAAATTATCAGCCCCAGCATTTT.

The gene calls are TRBV19 and TRBJ2-1; the match to TRBD1 covers 8 bases. The closer fit of TRBJ2-7 to the DNA end suggests the J call may be wrong. The CDR3 consists of 15 residues. CDR1 is LNHDA, CDR2 SQIVND, per germline (reference sequence). The DNA for the CDR3 is TGTGCCAGTAGTACCTCCAGGGGGCCCTACAATGAGCAGTACTTC. Its protein product is CASSTSRGPYNEQYF.

Many counts were recorded for this clonotype. The chain is built from TRBV2 and TRBJ2-1, with TRBD2 matching over 7 bases. J lost 6 bases, V lost 1 base, and 12 bases had no gene match. The CDR3 loop spans 17 amino acids. Germline CDR1 SNHLY, CDR2 FYNNEI. The CDR3 region is CASSEVRGRAWGNEQFF. CDR3 nucleotide sequence: TGTGCCAGCAGTGAAGTTCGAGGGAGGGCCTGGGGCAATGAGCAGTTCTTC.